Below are 30 T cell receptor beta chains sequenced from a single sample in a study of Tregs in tolerant kidney transplant recipients. Sequencing was performed with immunoSEQ multiplex PCR; in TCRdb, only in-frame clones are kept and a portion is missing. The table records about 120,000 clones, roughly nine tenths of them present only once. The sequenced material came from CD4+ T cells from blood. These receptors originate from a human donor in good health.

V usage is TRBV7-9 and J usage is TRBJ1-3, with unresolved D. Trimming removed 0 bases from V and 3 bases from J, with 9 bases in between. Germline assignment: CDR1 SEHNR and CDR2 FQNEAQ (reference sequence). The CDR3 covers 15 residues. The DNA for the CDR3 is TGTGCCAGCAGCTTAGCAGGGTTGGGTGGAAACACCATATATTTT. Encoded protein: CASSLAGLGGNTIYF.

The chain joins TRBV6-1 to TRBJ1-1, with unresolved D. This CDR3 contains 15 residues. Trimming stripped 5 bases from V and 1 base from J, with 14 bases between. CDR1 MNHNS and CDR2 SASEGT come from the germline V gene. The CDR3 bases are TGTGCCAGCAGTAAGATAAGGGTAGGGAACACTGAAGCTTTCTTT. Its protein product is CASSKIRVGNTEAFF.

The genes are TRBV18 and TRBJ1-6; 7 nucleotides match TRBD1. V trimming: 2 bases; J trimming: 5 bases; junction bases outside the gene matches: 3. CDR3 size: 15 residues. CDR1 is KGHSH and CDR2 is LQKENI in the germline V gene. In DNA form, the CDR3 reads TGTGCCAGCTCACCAGCCGGGACAGATAATTCACCCCTCCACTTT. Translating it yields CASSPAGTDNSPLHF.

The chain combines TRBV7-2 with TRBJ2-6; D gene uncertain. Per the germline V gene, CDR1 is SGHTA and CDR2 is FQGNSA. V lost 5 bases and J 0 bases, leaving 11 bases between the germline ends. The CDR3 has 16 residues. As DNA, the CDR3 is TGTGCCAGCAGCCAACCTGGTTTCTCTGGGGCCAACGTCCTGACTTTC. This sequence encodes CASSQPGFSGANVLTF.

The V call is TRBV11-2, the J call TRBJ2-7; the match to TRBD2 covers 8 bases. Trimming at V came to 3 bases and at J to 0 bases, leaving 4 bases not matched to a gene. CDR1 is SGHAT and CDR2 is FQNNGV in the germline V gene. The CDR3 is 15 residues long. The CDR3 nucleotides are TGTGCCAGCAGCTTGGGTAGCGGGGACTCCTACGAGCAGTACTTC. It encodes CASSLGSGDSYEQYF.

The J gene is TRBJ2-2, the V gene TRBV5-6; the match to TRBD2 covers 7 bases. This CDR3 has 16 residues. Germline lookup yields CDR1 SGHDT and CDR2 YYEEEE. Trimming removed 0 bases from V and 1 base from J; junction bases left unmatched: 3. The CDR3 sequence: CASSLDGRGNTGELFF. CDR3 DNA: TGTGCCAGCAGCTTGGATGGGAGGGGGAACACCGGGGAGCTGTTTTTT.

The chain couples TRBV7-3 to TRBJ2-3; 10 nucleotides match TRBD2. V shed 5 bases, J shed 5 bases, and the junction held 13 bases outside the gene matches. Per the germline V gene, CDR1 is SGHTA and CDR2 is FQGTGA. This CDR3 is 17 amino acids long. The CDR3 loop reads CASSPGWQRGGRDTQYF. The CDR3 nucleotides are TGTGCCAGCAGCCCGGGGTGGCAGCGGGGGGGCCGAGATACGCAGTATTTT.

This clone was counted a single time. This rearrangement joins TRBV9 to TRBJ2-1; 8 bases line up with TRBD1. The CDR3 contains 14 residues. V shed 2 bases, J shed 5 bases, and the junction held 3 bases outside the gene matches. CDR1 and CDR2 (germline): SGDLS, YYNGEE. The CDR3 DNA reads TGTGCCAGCAGCGTCTGGACAGGGAACAATGAGCAGTTCTTC. This encodes CASSVWTGNNEQFF. Together with reference TRBV9 and TRBJ2-1, the CDR3 gives the full variable domain: DSGVTQTPKHLITATGQRVTLRCSPRSGDLSVYWYQQSLDQGLQFLIQYYNGEERAKGNILERFSAQQFPDLHSELNLSSLELGDSALYFCASSVWTGNNEQFFGPGTRLTVL.

The chain carries TRBV5-6 and TRBJ2-1; D possibly matches TRBD1 or TRBD2 (5 bases each). The V end was cut by 4 bases, the J end by 7 bases, with 12 bases between. The CDR3 runs to 13 residues. Germline CDR1 SGHDT, CDR2 YYEEEE. The DNA for the CDR3 is TGTGCCAGCAGCCGTGGGGGATTGAATGAGCAGTTCTTC. Its protein is CASSRGGLNEQFF.

J is TRBJ2-3 and V is TRBV28, with D unresolved. The CDR3 has 13 amino acids. Trimming removed 2 bases from V and 6 bases from J, with 9 bases in between. CDR1 and CDR2 from the germline V gene are MDHEN and SYDVKM. This CDR3 is CASSLMVSDTQYF. For the CDR3, the DNA is TGTGCCAGCAGTTTAATGGTTTCGGATACGCAGTATTTT.

Written as DNA, the CDR3 is TGTGCCAGCGGCCGGGGGTCTAATGAAAAACTGTTTTTT. It codes for CASGRGSNEKLFF. The V gene is TRBV6-5, the J gene TRBJ1-4; D is perhaps TRBD1 (5 bases). Germline V lookup: CDR1 MNHEY, CDR2 SVGAGI. The CDR3 is 13 residues long. V shed 8 bases and J shed 3 bases, with 10 bases lying between them.

V and J are TRBV5-4 and TRBJ2-5; no reliable D call. The length of the CDR3 is 14 residues. Germline values: CDR1 SGHNT, CDR2 YYREEE (reference sequence). With 0 bases removed from V and 0 bases from J, the gap between germline ends came to 6 bases. The CDR3 DNA sequence: TGTGCCAGCAGCTTGGCCCCGTACCAAGAGACCCAGTACTTC. Translating gives CASSLAPYQETQYF.

This clone was found a few times. The chain is built from TRBV5-1 and TRBJ1-6; D unclear. The CDR3 loop spans 15 amino acids. The V end was cut by 0 bases, the J end by 5 bases, with 9 bases between. Germline values: CDR1 SGHRS, CDR2 YFSETQ. The CDR3: CASSLGQVDNSPLHF. In nucleotides, the CDR3 is TGCGCCAGCAGCTTGGGGCAGGTCGATAATTCACCCCTCCACTTT.

This CDR3 reads CASLGLASTDTQYF. CDR3 nucleotide sequence: TGTGCCAGCCTAGGGCTAGCTAGCACAGATACGCAGTATTTT. The chain is built from TRBV2 and TRBJ2-3, with D perhaps TRBD2 (5 bases). V lost 8 bases and J 0 bases, leaving 12 bases between the germline ends. The CDR3 is made up of 14 amino acids. Germline V CDR1 and CDR2: SNHLY, FYNNEI.

This clone was counted only a few times. V gene TRBV5-1 combines with J gene TRBJ1-5; D is unclear. The CDR3 has 15 amino acids. Germline V gene sequence: CDR1 SGHRS, CDR2 YFSETQ. The V end was cut by 4 bases, the J end by 0 bases, with 11 bases between. The CDR3 bases are TGCGCCAGCAGCCCTGGGCAGAATAGCAATCAGCCCCAGCATTTT. This sequence encodes CASSPGQNSNQPQHF.

The chain couples TRBV15 to TRBJ2-7; no clear D gene. Trimming removed 0 bases from V and 6 bases from J, with 9 bases in between. The CDR3 loop spans 13 amino acids. In germline, CDR1 is LNHNV, CDR2 YYDKDF (reference sequence). The CDR3 loop is CATSRDLSTEQYF. The CDR3 DNA is TGTGCCACCAGCAGAGATCTCTCAACCGAGCAGTACTTC.

The chain couples TRBV5-6 to TRBJ1-1; weak D call: TRBD1 (5 bases). From germline, CDR1 is SGHDT and CDR2 YYEEEE. This CDR3 contains 15 residues. Trimming pared 3 bases from V and 4 bases from J, leaving 16 bases between. This chain's CDR3 is CASSWTSGVATEAFF. The CDR3 DNA follows: TGTGCCAGCAGCTGGACAAGTGGGGTGGCCACTGAAGCTTTCTTT.

V is TRBV30 and J is TRBJ2-6, with TRBD1 identical over 9 bases. The CDR3 is made up of 17 amino acids. With V trimmed by 4 bases and J by 0 bases, 7 bases remained unmatched. Germline V gene lookup returns CDR1 GTSNPN and CDR2 SVGIG (reference sequence). The CDR3 coding sequence is TGTGCCTGGACCCGGGACAGGGCCTCCTCTGGGGCCAACGTCCTGACTTTC. Translating it yields CAWTRDRASSGANVLTF.

The V call is TRBV10-3, the J call TRBJ1-5; D might be TRBD1 (6 bases). The germline V gene has CDR1 ENHRY and CDR2 SYGVKD. Trimming took off 0 bases at V and 0 bases at J, with 9 bases between the two ends. The CDR3 spans 16 residues. DNA of the CDR3: TGTGCCATCAGTGAGTCGACAGGACTTAGCAATCAGCCCCAGCATTTT. It codes for CAISESTGLSNQPQHF.

The rearrangement uses TRBV2 and TRBJ2-5, with D perhaps given as TRBD1 or TRBD2 (7 bases each). In germline, CDR1 is SNHLY, CDR2 FYNNEI. CDR3 length: 14 amino acids. The germline V and J ends were trimmed by 7 bases and 3 bases, with 15 bases remaining between them. The chain's CDR3 is CASKGAGVKETQYF. As DNA, the CDR3 is TGTGCCAGCAAGGGGGCGGGGGTAAAAGAGACCCAGTACTTC.

The chain uses TRBV18 and TRBJ2-1, with 7 bases that match TRBD1. V lost 6 bases and J lost 7; bases outside the gene matches: 3. CDR3 length equals 12 residues. CDR1 KGHSH and CDR2 LQKENI come from the germline V gene. CDR3 sequence: CASSFRGNEQFF. CDR3 sequence (DNA): TGTGCCAGCTCGTTCAGGGGGAATGAGCAGTTCTTC.

In DNA form, the CDR3 reads TGTGCCAGCAGTGAAAGTAGACAGGGGGCGGGAGATACGCAGTATTTT. Protein sequence: CASSESRQGAGDTQYF. The chain links TRBV6-1 to TRBJ2-3, with 10 bases matching TRBD1. Per germline, CDR1 MNHNS and CDR2 SASEGT. The CDR3 is made up of 16 amino acids. V shed 2 bases, J shed 5 bases, and the junction held 7 bases outside the gene matches.

This clone was counted only a few times. The V gene is TRBV6-5, the J gene TRBJ2-7; D is unclear. Between the trimmed V and J ends, which lost 6 bases and 6 bases, there was a span of 18 bases. The CDR3 loop spans 14 amino acids. Looked up from germline, CDR1 is MNHEY and CDR2 is SVGAGI. CDR3 nucleotide sequence: TGTGCCAGCAGCCCTACTACTCCCACGGGCGAGCAGTACTTC. It specifies CASSPTTPTGEQYF.

The chain couples TRBV19 to TRBJ2-5; maybe TRBD1 (6 bases). The germline V and J ends were trimmed by 2 bases and 5 bases, with 9 bases remaining between them. This CDR3 has 13 amino acids. Germline values: CDR1 LNHDA, CDR2 SQIVND (reference sequence). The CDR3 DNA is TGTGCCAGTAGTATACAGGGGCGGGAGACCCAGTACTTC. Protein: CASSIQGRETQYF. The full variable domain, its missing parts supplied by reference TRBV19 and TRBJ2-5, is DGGITQSPKYLFRKEGQNVTLSCEQNLNHDAMYWYRQDPGQGLRLIYYSQIVNDFQKGDIAEGYSVSREKKESFPLTVTSAQKNPTAFYLCASSIQGRETQYFGPGTRLLVL.

This sequence joins TRBV19 and TRBJ2-1, with 11 bases that match TRBD2. This CDR3 spans 15 amino acids. Germline-derived CDR1 and CDR2 are LNHDA and SQIVND (reference sequence). V lost 5 bases, J lost 5 bases, and 5 bases stayed unmatched. The CDR3 is CASSAGTSGNNEQFF. CDR3 DNA sequence: TGTGCCAGTAGTGCCGGGACTAGCGGAAACAATGAGCAGTTCTTC.

The V call is TRBV7-8, the J call TRBJ2-2, with 7 bases fitting TRBD1. The CDR3 is 17 residues long. V shed 2 bases, J shed 0 bases, and the junction held 6 bases outside the gene matches. The germline gives CDR1 SGHVS, CDR2 FQNEAQ. The CDR3 nucleotides are TGTGCCAGCAGCTTACTCGGCAGGGGGACGAACACCGGGGAGCTGTTTTTT. Protein sequence: CASSLLGRGTNTGELFF.

The rearrangement links TRBV5-8 to TRBJ2-2, with 10 bases matching TRBD1. Per the germline V gene, CDR1 is SGHTS and CDR2 is YDEGEE. The CDR3 consists of 14 residues. The V gene end was trimmed by 2 bases and the J gene end by 6 bases; junction bases not matched to a gene: 1. The CDR3 nucleotides are TGTGCCAGCAGCTTTGGACAGGGGGCCGGGGAGCTGTTTTTT. As protein: CASSFGQGAGELFF.

V is TRBV18 and J is TRBJ2-5, with unresolved D. V was shortened by 2 bases and J by 1 base, with 11 bases between the two germline ends. Per germline, CDR1 KGHSH and CDR2 LQKENI. The CDR3 sequence is 15 residues long. The CDR3 spells CASSPNTGAQETQYF. CDR3 sequence (DNA): TGTGCCAGCTCACCAAATACCGGAGCCCAAGAGACCCAGTACTTC.

The chain combines TRBV15 with TRBJ1-2; unclear D gene. The CDR3 has 12 residues. V was cut by 0 bases and J by 8 bases, with 7 bases left in between. Germline V gives CDR1 LNHNV, CDR2 YYDKDF (reference sequence). The chain's CDR3 is CATSRDFRGYTF. The CDR3 DNA sequence: TGTGCCACCAGCAGAGATTTCCGGGGCTACACCTTC.

This chain links TRBV10-3 with TRBJ1-2; no firm D call. The CDR3 sequence is 13 residues long. In germline, CDR1 is ENHRY, CDR2 SYGVKD. V lost 11 bases and J lost 5, with 18 bases in between. CDR3 region: CAFSEEGIYGYTF. The CDR3 DNA follows: TGTGCCTTTTCCGAGGAGGGAATATATGGCTACACCTTC.